Listed here are 10 T cell receptor beta chains from one sample, sequenced in a study. TCRdb re-called the 5' RACE reads through MiXCR, storing one row per CDR3 protein. The table includes 50,000 to 65,000 distinct CDR3 sequences, less than 25% detected once. Cells sorted as Tregs were CD4+, CD25+ and CD127-/low. The sequenced material came from tumor-infiltrating Tregs sorted from the breast tumor. These receptor sequences come from a female donor with breast cancer.

This clonotype showed up just a few times. This chain connects TRBV6-5 to TRBJ1-3; TRBD1 might be the D (6 bases). CDR3 length: 15 amino acids. V lost 6 bases to trimming and J lost 4 bases, with 16 bases between them. Germline CDR1 and CDR2: MNHEY and SVGAGI. The CDR3 sequence: CASRPQTGRGNTIYF. DNA for the CDR3: TGTGCCAGCAGACCTCAGACAGGCCGGGGAAACACCATATATTTT.

This clonotype has more than one count but fewer than ten. This chain connects TRBV5-1 to TRBJ1-1, with 10 bases fitting TRBD1. Germline V CDR1 and CDR2: SGHRS, YFSETQ. The CDR3 covers 14 residues. With 5 bases clipped from V and 1 base from J, the junction kept 2 bases outside the gene matches. CDR3 amino acids: CASRGDRGNTEAFF. CDR3 coding DNA: TGCGCCAGCAGGGGGGACAGGGGGAACACTGAAGCTTTCTTT.

The rearrangement joins TRBV5-1 to TRBJ2-3; no reliable D call. The CDR3 runs 14 residues. Germline assignment: CDR1 SGHRS and CDR2 YFSETQ. Trimming shortened V by 3 bases and J by 0 bases, and 8 bases separated the two germline ends. The CDR3 bases are TGCGCCAGCAGCTCGGGCGTGAGCACAGATACGCAGTATTTT. Protein sequence: CASSSGVSTDTQYF.

Turning to this clonotype: A much larger clone lies one base from this, so it may be a read error. This rearrangement joins TRBV20-1 to TRBJ1-2; TRBD1 matches at 8 bases. The germline V gene has CDR1 DFQATT and CDR2 SNEGSKA (reference sequence). The CDR3 is made up of 11 amino acids. CDR3: CSWNRGVGNTF. CDR3 DNA: TGCTCATGGAACAGGGGGGTTGGCAACACCTTC.

The rearrangement joins TRBV5-6 to TRBJ2-5; perhaps TRBD2 as D (6 bases). Trimming pared 3 bases from V and 7 bases from J, leaving 10 bases between. This CDR3 contains 12 residues. The germline V gene encodes CDR1 SGHDT and CDR2 YYEEEE. This chain's CDR3 is CASSWGLRTQYF. CDR3 nucleotide sequence: TGTGCCAGCAGCTGGGGACTCAGGACCCAGTACTTC.

This clonotype was counted only a few times. The chain has TRBV5-1 and TRBJ1-5; D may be TRBD1 (5 bases). V was clipped by 7 bases and J by 7 bases, with 30 bases between them. This CDR3 comprises 18 residues. Germline V gene data show CDR1 as SGHRS and CDR2 as YFSETQ. The CDR3 DNA sequence: TGCGCCAGCCCCTCGAATTCGGAGAGGATGGGGCTCGGGCAGCCCCAGCATTTT. Protein sequence: CASPSNSERMGLGQPQHF.

Of note for this clonotype: One end of the junction varies from germline; a read error may be responsible. The chain joins TRBV7-2 to TRBJ1-1, with 8 bases fitting TRBD1. The CDR3 runs to 16 residues. Germline CDR1 reads SGHTA; CDR2 reads FQGNSA. CDR3 sequence: CASGRDRPSGNTEAFF. The CDR3 coding sequence is TGTGCCAGCGGCCGGGACAGGCCGAGTGGGAACACCGAAGCTTTCTTT. The variable domain in full, with the rest retrieved from reference TRBV7-2 and TRBJ1-1, is GAGVSQSPSNKVTEKGKDVELRCDPISGHTALYWYRQSLGQGLEFLIYFQGNSAPDKSGLPSDRFSAERTGGSVSTLTIQRTQQEDSAVYLCASGRDRPSGNTEAFFGQGTRLTVV.

This chain connects TRBV18 to TRBJ2-5; perhaps D is TRBD1 or TRBD2 (5 bases each). The CDR3 loop spans 17 amino acids. With 6 bases removed from V and 1 base from J, the gap between germline ends came to 21 bases. Germline CDR1 is KGHSH and CDR2 is LQKENI. In DNA form, the CDR3 reads TGTGCCAGCTCGGAAGGGGCTAGCAGGAGCCCCCAAGAGACCCAGTACTTC. Protein: CASSEGASRSPQETQYF.

This clonotype came up a few times. The chain couples TRBV5-1 to TRBJ1-5; D uncertain. V shed 4 bases and J shed 0 bases, with 14 bases lying between them. The CDR3 consists of 16 residues. The V gene's germline CDR1 is SGHRS and CDR2 YFSETQ. The CDR3 loop is CASSPGADYSNQPQHF. Written as DNA, the CDR3 is TGCGCCAGCAGCCCTGGAGCAGATTATAGCAATCAGCCCCAGCATTTT.

In this sample, this clonotype turned up a few times. This rearrangement joins TRBV24-1 to TRBJ2-3, with a tentative D call TRBD2 (6 bases). The CDR3 runs 14 residues. V dropped 9 bases and J dropped 0 bases, with 12 bases sitting between them. Germline CDR1 is KGHDR and CDR2 is SFDVKD. CDR3 loop: CATGSGRSTDTQYF. CDR3 nucleotide sequence: TGTGCCACCGGGAGCGGGCGAAGCACAGATACGCAGTATTTT.